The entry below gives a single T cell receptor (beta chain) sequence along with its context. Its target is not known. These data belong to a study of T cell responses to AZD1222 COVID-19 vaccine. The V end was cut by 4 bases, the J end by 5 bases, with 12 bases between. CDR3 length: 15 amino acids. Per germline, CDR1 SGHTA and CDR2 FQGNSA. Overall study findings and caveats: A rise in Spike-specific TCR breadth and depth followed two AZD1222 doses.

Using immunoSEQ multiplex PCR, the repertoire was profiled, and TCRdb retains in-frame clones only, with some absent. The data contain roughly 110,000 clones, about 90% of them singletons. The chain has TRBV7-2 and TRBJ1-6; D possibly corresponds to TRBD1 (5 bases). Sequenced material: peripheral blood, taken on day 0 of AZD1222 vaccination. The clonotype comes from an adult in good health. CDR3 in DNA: TGTGCCAGCAGCTCATTGGGACGGGATAATTCACCCCTCCACTTT. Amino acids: CASSSLGRDNSPLHF.